This T cell receptor beta chain was captured by sequencing in a study of blood T cell repertoires in COVID-19. At the level of the study: Sites across the United States, Italy and Spain contributed samples from acute and convalescent COVID-19. Sample material is recorded as cDNA or gDNA derived from T cells, B-cell-depleted T cells, or PBMCs.

Germline trimming cut 3 bases from V and 2 bases from J; bases unmatched to any gene: 4. CDR1 LGHNA and CDR2 YSLEER come from the germline V gene. This CDR3 region has 16 residues. Assay used: immunoSEQ multiplex PCR; TCRdb lists only in-frame clones, some missing. The sample records hundreds of thousands of clones, approximately 89% being singletons. The rearrangement joins TRBV4-3 to TRBJ2-4; TRBD2 agrees at 10 bases. Sequenced input: peripheral blood. The sequence came from a woman aged 55-70 years with acute or convalescent COVID-19. The CDR3 reads CASSHGTSDSKNIQYF. In DNA form, the CDR3 reads TGCGCCAGCAGCCACGGGACTAGCGATTCCAAAAACATTCAGTACTTC.